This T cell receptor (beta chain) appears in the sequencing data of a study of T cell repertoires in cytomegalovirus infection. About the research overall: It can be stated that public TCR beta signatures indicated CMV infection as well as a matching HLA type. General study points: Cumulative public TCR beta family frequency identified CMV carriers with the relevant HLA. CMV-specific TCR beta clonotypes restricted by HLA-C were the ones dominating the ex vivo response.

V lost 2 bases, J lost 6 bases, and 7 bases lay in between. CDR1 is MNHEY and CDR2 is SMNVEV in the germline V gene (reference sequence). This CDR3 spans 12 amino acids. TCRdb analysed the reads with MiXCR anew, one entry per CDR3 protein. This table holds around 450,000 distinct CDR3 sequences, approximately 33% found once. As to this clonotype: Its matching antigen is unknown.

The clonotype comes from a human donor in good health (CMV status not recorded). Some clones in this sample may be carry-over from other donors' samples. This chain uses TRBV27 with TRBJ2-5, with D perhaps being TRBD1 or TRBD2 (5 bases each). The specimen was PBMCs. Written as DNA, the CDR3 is TGTGCCAGCAGTTTAGAGGGACAGACCCAGTACTTC. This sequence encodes CASSLEGQTQYF.